This T cell receptor beta chain was identified in a study of control samples from healthy donors and cancer patients. This CDR3 is built from 17 residues. Germline V gene lookup returns CDR1 SEHNR and CDR2 FQNEAQ (reference sequence). The V and J ends lost 4 bases and 5 bases, in that order; junction bases with no gene match: 15. This clone was seen only once. Profiling relied on immunoSEQ multiplex PCR, and the TCRdb table lists in-frame clones only, not all of them. The sample lists about 110,000 clones; roughly 79% were seen once. V and J are TRBV7-9 and TRBJ2-5, with 8 positions matching TRBD1. The source is a man younger than 35 in good health. Material for sequencing was blood. The CDR3 protein is CASSSRQGIAQRETQYF. DNA for the CDR3: TGTGCCAGCAGCTCCAGACAGGGGATAGCCCAAAGGGAGACCCAGTACTTC. The full variable domain, rest sourced from reference TRBV7-9 and TRBJ2-5, is DTGVSQNPRHKITKRGQNVTFRCDPISEHNRLYWYRQTLGQGPEFLTYFQNEAQLEKSRLLSDRFSAERPKGSFSTLEIQRTEQGDSAMYLCASSSRQGIAQRETQYFGPGTRLLVL.